The clone carrying this T cell receptor beta chain was seen more than once but under ten times. The protocol was immunoSEQ multiplex PCR, while the TCRdb copy is restricted to in-frame clones and leaves out a portion. The sample records over 65,000 clones, around nine tenths being singletons. Per the germline V gene, CDR1 is KGHSH and CDR2 is LQKENI. This CDR3 is 13 amino acids long. Deletions cut 0 bases from V and 7 bases from J, with 9 bases between. The entry originates in a study of blood T cell repertoires in COVID-19. Overall study: T cells, B-cell-depleted T cells, or PBMCs supplied cDNA or gDNA.

The sequence came from a man older than 75 with COVID-19, enrolled during active disease. V and J are TRBV18 and TRBJ1-1; maybe TRBD1 (5 bases). The sequenced sample consisted of peripheral blood. The CDR3 region is CASSPPKGYEAFF. CDR3 nucleotides: TGTGCCAGCTCACCACCGAAGGGGTATGAAGCTTTCTTT.